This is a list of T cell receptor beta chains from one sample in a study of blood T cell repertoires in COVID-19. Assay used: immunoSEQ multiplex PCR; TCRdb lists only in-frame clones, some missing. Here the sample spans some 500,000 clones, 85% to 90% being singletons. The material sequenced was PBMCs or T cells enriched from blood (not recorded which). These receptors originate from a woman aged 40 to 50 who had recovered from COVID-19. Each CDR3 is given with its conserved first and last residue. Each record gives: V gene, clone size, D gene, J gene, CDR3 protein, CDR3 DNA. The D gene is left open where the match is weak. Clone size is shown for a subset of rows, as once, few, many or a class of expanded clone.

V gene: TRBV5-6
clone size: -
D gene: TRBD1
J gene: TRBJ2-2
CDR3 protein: CASSLVAGGANTGELFF
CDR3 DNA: TGTGCCAGCAGCTTGGTGGCAGGGGGTGCGAACACCGGGGAGCTGTTTTTT

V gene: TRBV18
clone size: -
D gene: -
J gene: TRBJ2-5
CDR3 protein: CASSLNTGSGETQYF
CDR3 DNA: TGTGCCAGCTCACTAAATACAGGGAGTGGAGAGACCCAGTACTTC

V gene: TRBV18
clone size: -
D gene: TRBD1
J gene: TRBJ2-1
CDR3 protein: CASSPDRGKLDEQFF
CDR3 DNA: TGTGCCAGCTCACCCGACAGGGGTAAGCTGGATGAGCAGTTCTTC

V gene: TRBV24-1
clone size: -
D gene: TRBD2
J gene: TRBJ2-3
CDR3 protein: CATSAGGLAGGTQYF
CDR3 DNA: TGTGCCACCAGTGCTGGGGGACTAGCGGGGGGTACGCAGTATTTT

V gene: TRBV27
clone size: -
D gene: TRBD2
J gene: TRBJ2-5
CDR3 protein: CASSSRLADKGQETQYF
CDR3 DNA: TGTGCCAGCAGTTCCCGACTAGCGGATAAAGGCCAAGAGACCCAGTACTTC

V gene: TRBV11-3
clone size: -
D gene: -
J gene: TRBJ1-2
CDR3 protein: CASSLDRGRGLYGYTF
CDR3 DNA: TGTGCCAGCAGCTTAGATCGAGGGAGGGGACTATATGGCTACACCTTC

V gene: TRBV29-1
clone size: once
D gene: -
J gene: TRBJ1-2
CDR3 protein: CSVAGLDNYGYTF
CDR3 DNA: TGCAGCGTTGCAGGGTTGGATAACTATGGCTACACCTTC

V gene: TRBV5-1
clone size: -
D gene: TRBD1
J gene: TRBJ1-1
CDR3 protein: CASSPGGSSTEAFF
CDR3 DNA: TGCGCCAGCAGCCCAGGGGGATCGAGCACTGAAGCTTTCTTT

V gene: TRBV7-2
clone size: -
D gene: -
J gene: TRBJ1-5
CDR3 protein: CASSLLGGTNQPQHF
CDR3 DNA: TGTGCCAGCAGCTTACTCGGAGGAACGAATCAGCCCCAGCATTTT

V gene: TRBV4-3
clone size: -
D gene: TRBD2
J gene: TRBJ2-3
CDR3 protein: CASSQDYGREGLGDTQYF
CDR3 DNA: TGCGCCAGCAGCCAAGATTATGGGCGGGAGGGCCTTGGAGATACGCAGTATTTT

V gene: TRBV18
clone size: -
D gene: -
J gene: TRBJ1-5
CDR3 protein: CASSPARVVQPQHF
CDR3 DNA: TGTGCCAGCTCACCAGCCAGGGTGGTTCAGCCCCAGCATTTT

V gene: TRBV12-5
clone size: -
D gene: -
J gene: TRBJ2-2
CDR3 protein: CASGPPSGGLNTGELFF
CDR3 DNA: TGTGCTAGTGGTCCGCCCTCTGGGGGCCTCAACACCGGGGAGCTGTTTTTT

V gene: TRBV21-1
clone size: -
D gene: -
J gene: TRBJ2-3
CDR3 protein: CASSPKGLAGAPPNTDTQYF
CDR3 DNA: TGTGCCAGCAGCCCCAAAGGACTAGCGGGAGCCCCTCCCAACACAGATACGCAGTATTTT

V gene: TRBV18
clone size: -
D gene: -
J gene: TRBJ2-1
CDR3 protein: CASSPGGANNEQFF
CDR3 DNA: TGTGCCAGCTCACCAGGGGGCGCGAACAATGAGCAGTTCTTC

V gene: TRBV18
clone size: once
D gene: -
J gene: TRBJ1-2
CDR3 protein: CASSPPGADSYTF
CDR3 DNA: TGTGCCAGCTCACCACCGGGGGCTGACAGCTACACCTTC

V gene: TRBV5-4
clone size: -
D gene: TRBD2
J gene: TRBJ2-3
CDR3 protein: CASGQAGVGTDTQYF
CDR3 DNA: TGTGCCAGCGGTCAAGCGGGAGTTGGGACAGATACGCAGTATTTT

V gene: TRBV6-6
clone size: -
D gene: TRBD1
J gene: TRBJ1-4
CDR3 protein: CASRVQGALEKLFF
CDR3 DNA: TGTGCCAGCAGGGTACAGGGGGCATTGGAAAAACTGTTTTTT

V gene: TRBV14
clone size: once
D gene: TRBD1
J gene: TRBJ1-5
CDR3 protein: CANTVVHTEAGTGDTYSNQPQHF
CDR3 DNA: TGTGCCAACACCGTTGTCCATACCGAAGCCGGGACAGGGGACACCTATAGCAATCAGCCCCAGCATTTT

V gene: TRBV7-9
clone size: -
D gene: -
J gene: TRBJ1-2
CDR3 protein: CASSLGSTSPYGYTF
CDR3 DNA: TGTGCCAGCAGCTTAGGATCCACATCACCCTATGGCTACACCTTC

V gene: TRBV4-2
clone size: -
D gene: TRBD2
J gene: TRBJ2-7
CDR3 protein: CASSQEKLAGVDEQYF
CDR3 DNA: TGTGCCAGCAGCCAAGAAAAACTAGCGGGAGTCGACGAGCAGTACTTC

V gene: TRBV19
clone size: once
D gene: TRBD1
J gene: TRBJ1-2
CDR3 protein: CATLPQTGEYGYTF
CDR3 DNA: TGTGCCACCCTACCTCAGACAGGGGAGTATGGCTACACCTTC

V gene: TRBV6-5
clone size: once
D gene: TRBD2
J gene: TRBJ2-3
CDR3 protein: CASRWREEVTDTQYF
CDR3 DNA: TGTGCCAGCAGGTGGCGGGAGGAGGTTACAGATACGCAGTATTTT

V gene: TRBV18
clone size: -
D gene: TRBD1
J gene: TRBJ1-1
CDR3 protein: CASSPQTGALMNTEAFF
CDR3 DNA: TGTGCCAGCTCACCTCAGACAGGGGCGCTCATGAACACTGAAGCTTTCTTT

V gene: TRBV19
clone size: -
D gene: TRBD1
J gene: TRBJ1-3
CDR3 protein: CASSIVPTGLYTGNTIYF
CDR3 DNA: TGTGCCAGTAGTATAGTCCCGACAGGGCTATATACTGGAAACACCATATATTTT

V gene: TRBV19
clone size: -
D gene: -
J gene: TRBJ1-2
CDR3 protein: CASSDPTSGGGYTF
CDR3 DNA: TGTGCCAGTAGTGACCCTACATCGGGAGGTGGCTACACCTTC

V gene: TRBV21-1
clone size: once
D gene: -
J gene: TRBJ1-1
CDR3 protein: CASSKVGAGGRDTEAFF
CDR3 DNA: TGTGCCAGCAGCAAAGTAGGGGCAGGGGGCCGGGACACTGAAGCTTTCTTT

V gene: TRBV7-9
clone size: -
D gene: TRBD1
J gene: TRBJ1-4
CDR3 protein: CASSLGTGESRPLF
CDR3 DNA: TGTGCCAGCAGCTTAGGGACAGGAGAAAGTCGACCCCTTTTT

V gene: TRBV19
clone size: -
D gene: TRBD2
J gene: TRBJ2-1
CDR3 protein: CASSPGLTYNEQFF
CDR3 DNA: TGTGCCAGTAGCCCGGGACTAACTTACAATGAGCAGTTCTTC

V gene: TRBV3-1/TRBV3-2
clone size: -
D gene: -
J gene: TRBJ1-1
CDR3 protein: CASVLQGMGTEAFF
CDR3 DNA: TGTGCCAGCGTACTACAGGGTATGGGAACTGAAGCTTTCTTT

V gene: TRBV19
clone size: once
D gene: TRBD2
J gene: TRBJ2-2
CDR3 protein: CASSIELAGFGGELFF
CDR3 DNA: TGTGCCAGTAGTATAGAACTAGCGGGATTTGGCGGGGAGCTGTTTTTT

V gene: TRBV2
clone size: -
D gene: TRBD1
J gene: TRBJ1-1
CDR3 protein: CARGQLSTEAFF
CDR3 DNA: TGTGCCAGGGGACAGTTAAGCACTGAAGCTTTCTTT

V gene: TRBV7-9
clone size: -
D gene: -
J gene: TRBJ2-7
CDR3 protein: CASSQTPQIYEQYF
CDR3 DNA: TGTGCCAGCAGCCAGACTCCTCAAATCTACGAGCAGTACTTC

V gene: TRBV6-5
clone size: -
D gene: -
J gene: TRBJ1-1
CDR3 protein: CASIFAAVNTEAFF
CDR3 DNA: TGTGCCAGTATTTTCGCGGCGGTGAACACTGAAGCTTTCTTT

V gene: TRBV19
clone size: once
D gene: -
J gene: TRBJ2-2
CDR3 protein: CASSMAGTNTGELFF
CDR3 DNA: TGTGCCAGTAGTATGGCAGGGACGAACACCGGGGAGCTGTTTTTT

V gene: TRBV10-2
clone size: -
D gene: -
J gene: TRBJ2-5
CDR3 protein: CASSSDLAETQYF
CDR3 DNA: TGCGCCAGCAGTTCGGACTTAGCGGAGACCCAGTACTTC

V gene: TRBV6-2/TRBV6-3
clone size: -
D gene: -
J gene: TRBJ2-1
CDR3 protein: CASSYFPLAMFF
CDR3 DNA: TGTGCCAGCAGTTACTTTCCGCTAGCGATGTTCTTC

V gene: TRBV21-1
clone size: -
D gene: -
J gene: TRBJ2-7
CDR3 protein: CASSKVDRGHEQYF
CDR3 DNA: TGTGCCAGCAGCAAAGTTGACAGGGGACACGAGCAGTACTTC

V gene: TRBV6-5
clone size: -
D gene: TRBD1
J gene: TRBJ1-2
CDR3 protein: CASTDRGYGYTF
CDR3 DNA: TGTGCCAGCACGGACAGGGGGTATGGCTACACCTTC

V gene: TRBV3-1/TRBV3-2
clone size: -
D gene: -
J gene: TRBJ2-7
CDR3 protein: CASSQDQVVYEQYF
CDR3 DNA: TGTGCCAGCAGCCAAGATCAGGTGGTATACGAGCAGTACTTC

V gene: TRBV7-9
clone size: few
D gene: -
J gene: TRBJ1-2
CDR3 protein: CASSLGSPANYGYTF
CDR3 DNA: TGTGCCAGCAGCTTGGGGAGCCCTGCTAACTATGGCTACACCTTC

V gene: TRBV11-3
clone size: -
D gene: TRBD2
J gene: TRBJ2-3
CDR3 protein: CASSSLAGGVTDTQYF
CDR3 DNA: TGTGCCAGCAGCTCCCTAGCGGGAGGGGTCACAGATACGCAGTATTTT